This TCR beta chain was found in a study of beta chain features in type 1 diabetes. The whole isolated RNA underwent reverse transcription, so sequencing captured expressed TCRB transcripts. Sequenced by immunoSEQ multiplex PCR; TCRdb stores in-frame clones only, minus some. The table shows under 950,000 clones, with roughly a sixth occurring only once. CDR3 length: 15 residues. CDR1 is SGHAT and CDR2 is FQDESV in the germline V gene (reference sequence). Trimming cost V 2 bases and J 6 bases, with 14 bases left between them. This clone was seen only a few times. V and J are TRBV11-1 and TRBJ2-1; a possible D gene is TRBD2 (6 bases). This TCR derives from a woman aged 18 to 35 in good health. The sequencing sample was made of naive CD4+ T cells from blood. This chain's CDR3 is CASSLKSGALNEQFF. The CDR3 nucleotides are TGTGCCAGCAGCTTAAAATCGGGAGCTCTCAATGAGCAGTTCTTC.